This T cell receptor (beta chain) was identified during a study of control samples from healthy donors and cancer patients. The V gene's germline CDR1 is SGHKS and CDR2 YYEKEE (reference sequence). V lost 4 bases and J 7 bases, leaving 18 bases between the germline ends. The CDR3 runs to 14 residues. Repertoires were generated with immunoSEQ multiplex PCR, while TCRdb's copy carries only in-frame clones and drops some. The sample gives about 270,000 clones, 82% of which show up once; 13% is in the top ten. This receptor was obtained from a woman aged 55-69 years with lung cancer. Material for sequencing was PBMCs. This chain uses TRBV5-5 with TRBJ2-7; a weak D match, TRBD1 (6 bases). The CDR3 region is CASSARDTIQEQYF. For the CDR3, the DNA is TGTGCCAGCAGCGCCCGGGACACCATTCAAGAGCAGTACTTC.